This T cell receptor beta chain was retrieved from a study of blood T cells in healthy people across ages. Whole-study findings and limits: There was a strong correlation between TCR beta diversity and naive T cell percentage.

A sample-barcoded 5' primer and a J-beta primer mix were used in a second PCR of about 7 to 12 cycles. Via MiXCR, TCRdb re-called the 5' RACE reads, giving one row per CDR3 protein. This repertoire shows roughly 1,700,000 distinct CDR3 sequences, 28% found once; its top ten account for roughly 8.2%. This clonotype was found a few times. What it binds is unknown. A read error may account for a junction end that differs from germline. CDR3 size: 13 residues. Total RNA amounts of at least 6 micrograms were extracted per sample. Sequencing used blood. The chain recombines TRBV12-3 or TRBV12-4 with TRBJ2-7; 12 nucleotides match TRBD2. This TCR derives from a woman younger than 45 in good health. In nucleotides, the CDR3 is TGTGCCACCCAAGGACTAGCGGGATACGATCAGTACTTC. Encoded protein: CATQGLAGYDQYF.